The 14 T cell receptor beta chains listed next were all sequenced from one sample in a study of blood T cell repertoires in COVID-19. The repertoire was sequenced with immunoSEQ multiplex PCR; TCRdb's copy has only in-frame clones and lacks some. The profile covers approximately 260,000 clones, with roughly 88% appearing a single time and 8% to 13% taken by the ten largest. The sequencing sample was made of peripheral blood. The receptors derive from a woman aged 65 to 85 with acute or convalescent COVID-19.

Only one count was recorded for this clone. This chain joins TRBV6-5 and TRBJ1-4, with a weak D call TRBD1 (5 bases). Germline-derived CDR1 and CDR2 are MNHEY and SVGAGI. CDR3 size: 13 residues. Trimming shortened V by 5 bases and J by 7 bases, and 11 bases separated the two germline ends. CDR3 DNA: TGTGCCAGCAGTCCGCAGGGTTCTGAAAAACTGTTTTTT. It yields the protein CASSPQGSEKLFF.

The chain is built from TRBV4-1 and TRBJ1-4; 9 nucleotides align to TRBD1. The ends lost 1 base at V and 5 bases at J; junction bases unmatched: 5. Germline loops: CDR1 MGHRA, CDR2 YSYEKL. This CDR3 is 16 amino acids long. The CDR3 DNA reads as TGCGCCAGCAGCCAAGGGTACAGGGGGCGGAATGAAAAACTGTTTTTT. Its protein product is CASSQGYRGRNEKLFF.

The CDR3 nucleotides read TGTGCCAGCAGCGTAAAGCGCCTTAGCACAGATACGCAGTATTTT. Residues: CASSVKRLSTDTQYF. The chain carries TRBV9 and TRBJ2-3; D gene uncertain. V shed 1 base and J shed 0 bases, with 9 bases lying between them. Germline V gene sequence: CDR1 SGDLS, CDR2 YYNGEE. This CDR3 is 15 amino acids long.

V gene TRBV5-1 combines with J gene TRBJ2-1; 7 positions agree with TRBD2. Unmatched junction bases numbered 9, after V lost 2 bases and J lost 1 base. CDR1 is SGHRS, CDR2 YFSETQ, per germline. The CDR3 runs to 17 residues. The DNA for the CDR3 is TGCGCCAGCAGCTTCCCCCGGGGAGCGGGGTCCTACAATGAGCAGTTCTTC. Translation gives CASSFPRGAGSYNEQFF.

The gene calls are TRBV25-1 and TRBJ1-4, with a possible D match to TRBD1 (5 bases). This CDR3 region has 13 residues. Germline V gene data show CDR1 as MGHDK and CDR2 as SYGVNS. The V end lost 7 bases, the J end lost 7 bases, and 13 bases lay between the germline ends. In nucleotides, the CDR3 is TGTGCCAGCAAGGTCGGCGGGGCTGAAAAACTGTTTTTT. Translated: CASKVGGAEKLFF.

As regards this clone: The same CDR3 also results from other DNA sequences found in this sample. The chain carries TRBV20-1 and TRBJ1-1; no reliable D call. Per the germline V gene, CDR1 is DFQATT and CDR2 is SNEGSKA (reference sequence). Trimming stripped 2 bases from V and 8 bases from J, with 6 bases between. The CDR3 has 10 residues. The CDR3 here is CSARTAEAFF. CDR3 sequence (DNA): TGCAGTGCTAGAACAGCAGAAGCTTTCTTT.

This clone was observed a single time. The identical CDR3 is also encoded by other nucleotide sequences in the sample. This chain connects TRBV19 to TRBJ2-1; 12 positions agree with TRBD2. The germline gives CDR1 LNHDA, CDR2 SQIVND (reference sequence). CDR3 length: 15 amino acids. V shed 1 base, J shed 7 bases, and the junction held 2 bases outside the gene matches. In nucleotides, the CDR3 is TGTGCCAGTAGTATAGGGCTAGCGGGGGGGAATGAGCAGTTCTTC. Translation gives CASSIGLAGGNEQFF.

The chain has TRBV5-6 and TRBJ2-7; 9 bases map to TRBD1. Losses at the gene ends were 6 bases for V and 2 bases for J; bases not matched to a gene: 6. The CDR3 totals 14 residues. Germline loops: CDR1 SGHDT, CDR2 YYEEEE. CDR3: CASTNRGPPYEQYF. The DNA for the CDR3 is TGTGCCAGCACCAACAGGGGGCCTCCCTACGAGCAGTACTTC.

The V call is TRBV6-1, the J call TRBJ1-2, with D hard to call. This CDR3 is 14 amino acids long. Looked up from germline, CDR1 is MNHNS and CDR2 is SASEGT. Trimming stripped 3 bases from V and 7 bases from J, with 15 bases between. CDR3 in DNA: TGTGCCAGCAGTGACGGCGGGCGATTCGGTGGCTACACCTTC. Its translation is CASSDGGRFGGYTF.

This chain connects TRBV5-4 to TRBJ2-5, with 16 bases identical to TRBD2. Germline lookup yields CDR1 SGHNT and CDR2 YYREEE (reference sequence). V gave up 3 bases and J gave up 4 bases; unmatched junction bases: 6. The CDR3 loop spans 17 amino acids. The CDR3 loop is CASSSGLAGGPGETQYF. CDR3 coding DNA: TGTGCCAGCAGCTCGGGACTAGCGGGGGGGCCGGGAGAGACCCAGTACTTC.

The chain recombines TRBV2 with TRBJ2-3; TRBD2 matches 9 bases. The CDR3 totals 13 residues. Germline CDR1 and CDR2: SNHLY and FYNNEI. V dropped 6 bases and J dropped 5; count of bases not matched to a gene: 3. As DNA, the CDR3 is TGTGCCAGCAGCGGCGGGAGGGGAGATACGCAGTATTTT. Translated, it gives CASSGGRGDTQYF.

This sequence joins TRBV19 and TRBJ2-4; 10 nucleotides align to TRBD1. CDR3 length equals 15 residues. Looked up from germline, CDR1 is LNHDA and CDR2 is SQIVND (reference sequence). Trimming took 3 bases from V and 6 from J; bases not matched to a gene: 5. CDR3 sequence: CASSIGTGEGNIQYF. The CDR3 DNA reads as TGTGCCAGTAGTATTGGGACAGGGGAGGGAAACATTCAGTACTTC.

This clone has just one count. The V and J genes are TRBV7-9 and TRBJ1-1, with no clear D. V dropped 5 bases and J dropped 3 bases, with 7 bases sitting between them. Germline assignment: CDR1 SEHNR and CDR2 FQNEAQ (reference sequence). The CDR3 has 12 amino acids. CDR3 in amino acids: CASSRLDTEAFF. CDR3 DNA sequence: TGTGCCAGCAGCCGTCTAGACACTGAAGCTTTCTTT.

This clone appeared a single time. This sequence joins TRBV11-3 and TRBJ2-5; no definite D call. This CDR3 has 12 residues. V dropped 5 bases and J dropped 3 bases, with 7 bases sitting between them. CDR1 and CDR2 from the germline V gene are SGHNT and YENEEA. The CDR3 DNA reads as TGTGCCAGCAGCGCCAGGAAAGAGACCCAGTACTTC. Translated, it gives CASSARKETQYF. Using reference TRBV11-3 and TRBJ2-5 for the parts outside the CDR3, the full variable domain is EAGVVQSPRYKIIEKKQPVAFWCNPISGHNTLYWYLQNLGQGPELLIRYENEEAVDDSQLPKDRFSAERLKGVDSTLKIQPAELGDSAVYLCASSARKETQYFGPGTRLLVL.